The 10 T cell receptor beta chains below all came from one sample that was sequenced in a study of blood T cell repertoires in COVID-19. Sequencing was performed with immunoSEQ multiplex PCR; in TCRdb, only in-frame clones are kept and a portion is missing. The data hold roughly 250,000 clones, with approximately 86% observed a single time. Sequenced input: PBMCs or T cells enriched from blood (not recorded which). These TCRs come from a woman aged 40 to 55 with acute COVID-19.

The chain carries TRBV7-9 and TRBJ2-7; 8 nucleotides match TRBD1. Per the germline V gene, CDR1 is SEHNR and CDR2 is FQNEAQ (reference sequence). Germline trimming cut 4 bases from V and 3 bases from J; bases unmatched to any gene: 8. The CDR3 runs 15 residues. CDR3 amino acids: CASSSVSGQGYEQYF. The CDR3 DNA reads TGTGCCAGCAGCTCGGTGTCTGGACAGGGCTACGAGCAGTACTTC.

The chain joins TRBV19 to TRBJ2-3; 8 nucleotides align to TRBD2. This CDR3 spans 16 amino acids. The V segment lost 7 bases and the J segment 2 bases; nucleotides outside the gene matches: 11. CDR1 and CDR2 from the germline V gene are LNHDA and SQIVND (reference sequence). This chain's CDR3 is CASTLGRDPPTDTQYF. The CDR3 DNA reads as TGTGCCAGTACACTCGGGAGGGATCCCCCCACAGATACGCAGTATTTT.

The rearrangement uses TRBV4-1 and TRBJ2-5, with 11 bases matching TRBD2. CDR1 is MGHRA and CDR2 is YSYEKL in the germline V gene. The CDR3 has 15 amino acids. V gave up 1 base and J gave up 3 bases; unmatched junction bases: 1. DNA of the CDR3: TGCGCCAGCAGCCAAGCGGGACTAGCGGAAGAGACCCAGTACTTC. This encodes CASSQAGLAEETQYF.

The chain employs TRBV10-3 and TRBJ2-7, with TRBD2 identical over 8 bases. The closer fit of TRBJ2-1 to the DNA end suggests the J call may be wrong. This CDR3 has 18 residues. Germline CDR1 reads ENHRY; CDR2 reads SYGVKD. CDR3 region: CATKYPTDRSGRVNEQFF. The CDR3 DNA reads as TGTGCCACCAAATATCCCACCGACCGAAGCGGGAGAGTCAATGAGCAGTTCTTC.

The chain has TRBV5-1 and TRBJ2-5; 9 bases align to TRBD1. Germline CDR1 is SGHRS and CDR2 is YFSETQ. The V gene end was trimmed by 4 bases and the J gene end by 5 bases; junction bases not matched to a gene: 9. This CDR3 is 15 amino acids long. The CDR3 loop is CASSASTGGRETQYF. For the CDR3, the DNA is TGCGCCAGCAGCGCCTCGACAGGGGGTAGGGAGACCCAGTACTTC.

This clone came up once. The rearrangement joins TRBV19 to TRBJ2-7; TRBD1 agrees at 7 bases. Losses at the gene ends were 6 bases for V and 4 bases for J; bases not matched to a gene: 12. Germline V gives CDR1 LNHDA, CDR2 SQIVND (reference sequence). The CDR3 is made up of 15 amino acids. The CDR3 here is CASSLKRQGLYEQYF. CDR3 sequence (DNA): TGTGCCAGTAGCCTGAAACGACAGGGTCTTTACGAGCAGTACTTC. Full variable domain (missing parts from reference TRBV19 and TRBJ2-7): DGGITQSPKYLFRKEGQNVTLSCEQNLNHDAMYWYRQDPGQGLRLIYYSQIVNDFQKGDIAEGYSVSREKKESFPLTVTSAQKNPTAFYLCASSLKRQGLYEQYFGPGTRLTVT.

This chain uses TRBV28 with TRBJ1-1; TRBD1 matches at 8 bases. This CDR3 contains 15 residues. CDR1 is MDHEN, CDR2 SYDVKM, per germline. Trimming cost V 6 bases and J 6 bases; bases outside gene matches: 12. CDR3 residues: CASRPRTGLFAEAFF. CDR3 sequence (DNA): TGTGCCAGCAGGCCCCGGACAGGGTTGTTCGCTGAAGCTTTCTTT.

The chain uses TRBV11-3 and TRBJ2-5; D not resolved. Looked up from germline, CDR1 is SGHNT and CDR2 is YENEEA. This CDR3 has 15 residues. Trimming stripped 1 base from V and 0 bases from J, with 9 bases between. CDR3 region: CASSLGSLNQETQYF. The CDR3 DNA reads TGTGCCAGCAGCTTAGGAAGCCTCAACCAAGAGACCCAGTACTTC.

The rearrangement uses TRBV11-3 and TRBJ1-6; D not certain. Trimming cost V 6 bases and J 6 bases, with 12 bases left between them. Germline V gives CDR1 SGHNT, CDR2 YENEEA. The CDR3 runs 14 residues. This CDR3 is CASSRQQRNSPLHF. The CDR3 bases are TGTGCCAGCAGTCGTCAGCAGCGTAATTCACCCCTCCACTTT.

This clone has just one count. This sequence joins TRBV9 and TRBJ1-4, with a possible D match to TRBD1 (5 bases). V dropped 0 bases and J dropped 2 bases, with 8 bases sitting between them. The CDR3 spans 15 residues. In germline, CDR1 is SGDLS, CDR2 YYNGEE. CDR3 sequence (DNA): TGTGCCAGCAGCGTAGCTTCAGGGACTAATGAAAAACTGTTTTTT. Protein product: CASSVASGTNEKLFF.